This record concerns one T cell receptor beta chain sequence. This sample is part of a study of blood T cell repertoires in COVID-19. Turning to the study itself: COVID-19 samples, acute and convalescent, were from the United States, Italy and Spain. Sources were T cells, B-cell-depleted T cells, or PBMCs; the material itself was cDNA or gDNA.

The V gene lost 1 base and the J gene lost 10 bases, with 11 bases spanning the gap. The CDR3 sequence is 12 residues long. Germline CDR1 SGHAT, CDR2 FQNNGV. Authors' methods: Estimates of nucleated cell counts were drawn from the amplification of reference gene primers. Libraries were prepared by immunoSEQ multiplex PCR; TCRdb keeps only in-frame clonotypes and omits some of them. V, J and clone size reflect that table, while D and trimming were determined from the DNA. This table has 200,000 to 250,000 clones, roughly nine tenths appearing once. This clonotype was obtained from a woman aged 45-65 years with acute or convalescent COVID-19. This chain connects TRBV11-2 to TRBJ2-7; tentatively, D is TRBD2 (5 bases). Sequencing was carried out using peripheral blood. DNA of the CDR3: TGTGCCAGCAGCTTAGGGCGGGCGGAACAGTACTTC. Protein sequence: CASSLGRAEQYF. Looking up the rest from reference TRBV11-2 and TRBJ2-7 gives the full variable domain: EAGVAQSPRYKIIEKRQSVAFWCNPISGHATLYWYQQILGQGPKLLIQFQNNGVVDDSQLPKDRFSAERLKGVDSTLKIQPAKLEDSAVYLCASSLGRAEQYFGPGTRLTVT.